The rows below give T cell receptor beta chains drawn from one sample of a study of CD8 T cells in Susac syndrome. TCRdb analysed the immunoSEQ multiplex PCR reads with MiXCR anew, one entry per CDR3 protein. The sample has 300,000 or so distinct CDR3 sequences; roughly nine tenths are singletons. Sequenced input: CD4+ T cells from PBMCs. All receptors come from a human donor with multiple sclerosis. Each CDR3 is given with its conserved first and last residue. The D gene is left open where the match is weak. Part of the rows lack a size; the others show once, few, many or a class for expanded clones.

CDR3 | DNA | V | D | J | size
CASSLEPRSPGEQYF | TGTGCCAGCAGCTTAGAACCGAGGTCCCCCGGCGAGCAGTACTTC | TRBV7-6 | - | TRBJ2-7 | -
CSTPSTDTQYF | TGCAGTACCCCGTCCACAGATACGCAGTATTTT | TRBV20-1 | - | TRBJ2-3 | -
CASSLSTGANEKLFF | TGTGCTAGCAGCTTGTCGACAGGGGCTAATGAAAAACTGTTTTTT | TRBV7-7 | TRBD1 | TRBJ1-4 | -
CASSSLPRDPYAFF | TGTGCCAGCAGCTCCCTCCCCCGGGACCCCTACGCTTTCTTT | TRBV7-9 | - | TRBJ1-1 | -
CASRGMTDYEQYF | TGTGCCAGCAGGGGGATGACAGACTACGAGCAGTACTTC | TRBV7-9 | - | TRBJ2-7 | -
CASSSVGQGNEQYF | TGTGCCAGCAGCTCGGTGGGACAGGGTAACGAGCAGTACTTC | TRBV7-9 | TRBD1 | TRBJ2-7 | once
CATSAGVVTDTQYF | TGTGCCACCAGTGCCGGCGTGGTCACAGATACGCAGTATTTT | TRBV24-1 | - | TRBJ2-3 | -
CASSQEFLQFF | TGTGCCAGCAGCCAGGAGTTTTTGCAGTTCTTC | TRBV6-2/TRBV6-3 | - | TRBJ2-1 | -
CATAGGGNQETQYF | TGTGCCACCGCGGGTGGGGGAAACCAAGAGACCCAGTACTTC | TRBV27 | - | TRBJ2-5 | -
CATSRDLTSDISYEQYF | TGTGCCACCAGCAGAGATTTGACTAGCGATATCTCCTACGAGCAGTACTTC | TRBV15 | TRBD2 | TRBJ2-7 | once
CASTIPATGNYGYTF | TGTGCCAGTACAATCCCGGCGACAGGGAACTATGGCTACACCTTC | TRBV19 | TRBD1 | TRBJ1-2 | -
CASSSLIRTPLIEQYF | TGTGCCAGCAGCTCACTGATCCGGACTCCTCTAATCGAGCAGTACTTC | TRBV7-2 | - | TRBJ2-7 | -
CASSTSDRNTGELFF | TGCGCCAGCAGCACTTCTGACAGGAACACCGGGGAGCTGTTTTTT | TRBV4-3 | - | TRBJ2-2 | -
CASSWSRTQETQYF | TGTGCCAGCAGCTGGTCGCGAACACAAGAGACCCAGTACTTC | TRBV7-2 | - | TRBJ2-5 | -